The 22 T cell receptor beta chains listed next were all sequenced from one sample in a study of T cells expressing NK-cell markers. Reanalyzing the 5' RACE reads, TCRdb keeps one entry per CDR3 protein, without DNA. This repertoire comprises a few hundred thousand distinct CDR3 sequences; its ten largest clones make up approximately 3.5%. The source material was blood T cells: a sorted CD56 or NKG2C T cell subset, CD4+ or CD8+ T cells, or bulk PBMC T cells (not recorded which). These receptors were obtained from a man between 18 and 35 years old in good health.

This sequence joins TRBV12-5 and TRBJ2-7; TCRdb's D gene call, TRBD2, goes unchecked for lack of DNA. The length of the CDR3 is 14 residues. Per germline, CDR1 LGHNT and CDR2 FRNRAP. The CDR3 reads CASAAGGVPYEQYF.

The chain links TRBV12-5 to TRBJ1-2. CDR1 LGHNT and CDR2 FRNRAP come from the germline V gene. This CDR3 has 12 amino acids. The CDR3 spells CASGATAYGYTF.

The chain employs TRBV12-3 or TRBV12-4 and TRBJ2-5. The CDR3 has 13 amino acids. The CDR3 here is CASSGPEKETQYF.

The chain joins TRBV7-2 to TRBJ2-7; TCRdb designates TRBD2, a call that cannot be tested without DNA. Germline V gives CDR1 SGHTA, CDR2 FQGNSA. CDR3 length: 15 amino acids. The CDR3 spells CASSLRSTRDYEQYF.

The V gene is TRBV30, the J gene TRBJ2-3. The CDR3 totals 12 residues. Germline CDR1 GTSNPN, CDR2 SVGIG (reference sequence). The CDR3 reads CAWSVYSDTQYF.

The CDR3 region is CASSYRETLAGAYNEQFF. The chain joins TRBV6-5 to TRBJ2-1; TCRdb returns TRBD2, unconfirmable since there is no DNA. Per the germline V gene, CDR1 is MNHEY and CDR2 is SVGAGI. CDR3 length equals 18 residues.

J is TRBJ2-3 and V is TRBV5-1; TCRdb designates TRBD1, a call that cannot be tested without DNA. Germline loops: CDR1 SGHRS, CDR2 YFSETQ. CDR3 size: 15 residues. CDR3 amino acids: CASRRSGGGTDTQYF. Together with reference TRBV5-1 and TRBJ2-3, the CDR3 gives the full variable domain: KAGVTQTPRYLIKTRGQQVTLSCSPISGHRSVSWYQQTPGQGLQFLFEYFSETQRNKGNFPGRFSGRQFSNSRSEMNVSTLELGDSALYLCASRRSGGGTDTQYFGPGTRLTVL.

The chain carries TRBV18 and TRBJ2-7. Germline V gene data show CDR1 as KGHSH and CDR2 as LQKENI. The CDR3 length is 14 residues. The CDR3 is CASSPPGLRYEQYF.

This chain links TRBV3-1 with TRBJ1-1; the TRBD1 assignment by TCRdb is unverifiable without DNA. CDR3 size: 16 residues. Germline V gene data show CDR1 as LGHDT and CDR2 as YNNKEL (reference sequence). The CDR3: CASSQVSGNMNTEAFF.

The gene calls are TRBV20-1 and TRBJ2-1; TCRdb picks TRBD2, but there is no DNA to check that call. CDR1 DFQATT and CDR2 SNEGSKA come from the germline V gene (reference sequence). The CDR3 is 13 amino acids. CDR3 region: CSAMREQNNEQFF.

CDR3 loop: CAATGQGAPGNTIYF. The chain couples TRBV12-3 or TRBV12-4 to TRBJ1-3; lacking DNA, the TRBD1 call made by TCRdb goes unchecked. The CDR3 spans 15 residues.

This rearrangement joins TRBV3-1 to TRBJ2-3; the TCRdb D gene call, TRBD2, has no DNA to confirm it. The CDR3 extends over 12 amino acids. Germline V gene sequence: CDR1 LGHDT, CDR2 YNNKEL (reference sequence). The CDR3 reads CASGLTPDTQYF.

This chain links TRBV15 with TRBJ2-3; TCRdb reports TRBD1, a call that lacks DNA to check it against. Germline values: CDR1 LNHNV, CDR2 YYDKDF (reference sequence). The CDR3 has 14 amino acids. CDR3 protein: CATSGTRGADTQYF.

V is TRBV4-1 and J is TRBJ1-2. Per the germline V gene, CDR1 is MGHRA and CDR2 is YSYEKL. This CDR3 comprises 15 residues. CDR3 protein: CASSQDRSENYGYTF.

V gene TRBV28 combines with J gene TRBJ2-3; TCRdb's D gene call, TRBD1, goes unchecked for lack of DNA. The length of the CDR3 is 13 residues. The V gene's germline CDR1 is MDHEN and CDR2 SYDVKM. CDR3 sequence reads: CAIHDSNTDTQYF.

V is TRBV20-1 and J is TRBJ2-7. CDR1 DFQATT and CDR2 SNEGSKA come from the germline V gene (reference sequence). This CDR3 has 13 residues. This chain's CDR3 is CSARDALLGEQYF.

The chain has TRBV5-1 and TRBJ2-2; the D gene TCRdb calls, TRBD1, cannot be checked with no DNA. The CDR3 extends over 13 amino acids. The germline gives CDR1 SGHRS, CDR2 YFSETQ. CDR3 protein: CASRDRVSGELFF.

The rearrangement joins TRBV12-3 or TRBV12-4 to TRBJ1-6. This CDR3 region has 13 residues. CDR3 residues: CASSFGSNSPLHF.

V is TRBV10-2 and J is TRBJ1-5; the D gene TCRdb calls, TRBD1, cannot be checked with no DNA. The germline CDR1 and CDR2 sequences are WSHSY and SAAADI. CDR3 size: 15 residues. CDR3 amino acids: CASRARQGSNQPQHF.

This rearrangement joins TRBV29-1 to TRBJ2-1. The CDR3 totals 12 residues. Germline CDR1 is SQVTM and CDR2 is ANQGSEA. This CDR3 is CSVDNGYNEQFF.

V usage is TRBV10-3 and J usage is TRBJ2-5; absent DNA, TCRdb's TRBD1 call cannot be checked. Germline loops: CDR1 ENHRY, CDR2 SYGVKD. This CDR3 has 16 amino acids. The CDR3: CAISDPGTTNRETQYF.

The gene calls are TRBV4-1 and TRBJ2-5; with no DNA, the TCRdb D assignment of TRBD1 cannot be verified. The CDR3 covers 15 residues. Germline V gene lookup returns CDR1 MGHRA and CDR2 YSYEKL. This chain's CDR3 is CASSQFEGGFETQYF.